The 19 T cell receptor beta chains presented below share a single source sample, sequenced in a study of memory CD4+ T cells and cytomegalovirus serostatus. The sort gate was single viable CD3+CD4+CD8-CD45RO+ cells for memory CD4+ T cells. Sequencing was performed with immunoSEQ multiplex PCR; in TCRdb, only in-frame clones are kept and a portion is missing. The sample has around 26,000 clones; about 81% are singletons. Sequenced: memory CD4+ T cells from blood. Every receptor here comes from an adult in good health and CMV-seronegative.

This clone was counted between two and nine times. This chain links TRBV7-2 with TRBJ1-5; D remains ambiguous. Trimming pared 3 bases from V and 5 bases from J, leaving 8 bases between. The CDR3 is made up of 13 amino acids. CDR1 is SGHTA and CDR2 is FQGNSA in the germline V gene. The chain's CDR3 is CASSFTHDQPQHF. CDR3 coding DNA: TGTGCCAGCAGCTTTACACATGATCAGCCCCAGCATTTT.

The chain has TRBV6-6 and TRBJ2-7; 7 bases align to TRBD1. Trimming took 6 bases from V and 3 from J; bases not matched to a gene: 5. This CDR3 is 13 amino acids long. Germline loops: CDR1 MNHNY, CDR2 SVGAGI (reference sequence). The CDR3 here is CASSPTGSYEQYF. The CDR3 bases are TGTGCCAGCAGCCCGACAGGGAGCTACGAGCAGTACTTC.

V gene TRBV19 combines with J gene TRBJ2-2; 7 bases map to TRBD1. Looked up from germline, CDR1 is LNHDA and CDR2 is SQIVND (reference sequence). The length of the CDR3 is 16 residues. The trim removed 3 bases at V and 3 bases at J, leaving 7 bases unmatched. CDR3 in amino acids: CASSIKWDRYTGELFF. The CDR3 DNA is TGTGCCAGTAGTATTAAGTGGGACAGATACACCGGGGAGCTGTTTTTT.

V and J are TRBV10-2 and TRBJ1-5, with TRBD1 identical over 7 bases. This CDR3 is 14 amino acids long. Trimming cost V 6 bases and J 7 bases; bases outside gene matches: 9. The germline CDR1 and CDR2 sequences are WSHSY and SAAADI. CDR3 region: CASRGSRGMQPQHF. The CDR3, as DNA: TGCGCCAGCAGGGGGTCCAGGGGGATGCAGCCCCAGCATTTT.

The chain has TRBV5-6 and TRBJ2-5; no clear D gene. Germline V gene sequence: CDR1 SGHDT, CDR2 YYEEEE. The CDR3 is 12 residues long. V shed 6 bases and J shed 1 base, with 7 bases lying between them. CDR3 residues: CASTSLQETQYF. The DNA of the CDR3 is TGTGCCAGCACCTCCCTCCAAGAGACCCAGTACTTC.

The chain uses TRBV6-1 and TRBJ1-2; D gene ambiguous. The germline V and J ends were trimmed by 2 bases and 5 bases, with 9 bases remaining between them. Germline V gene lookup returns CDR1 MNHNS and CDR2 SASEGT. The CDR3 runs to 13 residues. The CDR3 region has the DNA TGTGCCAGCAGTGAAAGCTGGGCGTATGGCTACACCTTC. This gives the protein CASSESWAYGYTF.

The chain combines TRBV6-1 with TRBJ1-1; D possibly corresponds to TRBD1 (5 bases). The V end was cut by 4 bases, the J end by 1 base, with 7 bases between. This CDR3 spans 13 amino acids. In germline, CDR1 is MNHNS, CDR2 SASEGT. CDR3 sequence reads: CASSAQGNTEAFF. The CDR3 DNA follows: TGTGCCAGCAGTGCCCAGGGGAACACTGAAGCTTTCTTT.

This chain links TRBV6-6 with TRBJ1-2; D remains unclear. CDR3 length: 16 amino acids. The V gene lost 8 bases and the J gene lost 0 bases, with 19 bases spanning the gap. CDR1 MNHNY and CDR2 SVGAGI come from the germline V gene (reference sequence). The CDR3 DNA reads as TGTGCCAGCTCACCTGCTCTGGCGTTAGCTAACTATGGCTACACCTTC. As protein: CASSPALALANYGYTF.

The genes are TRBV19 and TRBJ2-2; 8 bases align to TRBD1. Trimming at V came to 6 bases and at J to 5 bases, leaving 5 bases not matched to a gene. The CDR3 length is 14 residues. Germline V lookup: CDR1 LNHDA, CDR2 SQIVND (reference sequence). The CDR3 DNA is TGTGCCAGTAGCGCTGACAGGGGAACCGGGGAGCTGTTTTTT. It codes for CASSADRGTGELFF.

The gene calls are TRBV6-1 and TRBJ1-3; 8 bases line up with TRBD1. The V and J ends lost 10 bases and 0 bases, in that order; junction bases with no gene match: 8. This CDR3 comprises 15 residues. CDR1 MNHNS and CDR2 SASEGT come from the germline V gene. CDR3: CATGTGSVSGNTIYF. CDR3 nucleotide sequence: TGTGCCACCGGGACAGGCTCCGTCTCTGGAAACACCATATATTTT.

The CDR3 nucleotides read TGTGCCAGCGGATCCGGGGGGAAGGTCAAAAACATTCAGTACTTC. Protein: CASGSGGKVKNIQYF. The chain joins TRBV6-5 to TRBJ2-4, with TRBD2 matching over 7 bases. CDR1 is MNHEY, CDR2 SVGAGI, per germline. This CDR3 spans 15 amino acids. V was clipped by 8 bases and J by 3 bases; unmatched bases: 10.

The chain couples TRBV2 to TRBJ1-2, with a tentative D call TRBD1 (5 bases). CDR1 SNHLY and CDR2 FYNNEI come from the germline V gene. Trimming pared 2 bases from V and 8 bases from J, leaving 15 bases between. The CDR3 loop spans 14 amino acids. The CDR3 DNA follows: TGTGCCAGCAGTGAACAGGGTTACGTAAGCGGCTACACCTTC. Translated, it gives CASSEQGYVSGYTF.

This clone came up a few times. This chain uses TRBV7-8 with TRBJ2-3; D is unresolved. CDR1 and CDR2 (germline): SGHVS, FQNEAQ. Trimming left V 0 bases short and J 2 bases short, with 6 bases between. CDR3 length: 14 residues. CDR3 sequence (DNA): TGTGCCAGCAGCTTAGCCGTCAACACAGATACGCAGTATTTT. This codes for CASSLAVNTDTQYF.

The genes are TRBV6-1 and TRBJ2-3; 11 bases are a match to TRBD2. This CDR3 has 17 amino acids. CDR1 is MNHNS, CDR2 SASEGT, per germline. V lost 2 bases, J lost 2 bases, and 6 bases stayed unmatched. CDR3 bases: TGTGCCAGCAGTGAATCCCCTAGCGGGGGGTCCACAGATACGCAGTATTTT. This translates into CASSESPSGGSTDTQYF.

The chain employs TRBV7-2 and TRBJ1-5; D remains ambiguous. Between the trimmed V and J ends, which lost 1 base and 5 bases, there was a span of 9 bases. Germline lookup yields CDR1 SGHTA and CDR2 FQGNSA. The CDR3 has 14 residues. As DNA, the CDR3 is TGTGCCAGCAGCTTAGAAGACGGATATCAGCCCCAGCATTTT. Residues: CASSLEDGYQPQHF. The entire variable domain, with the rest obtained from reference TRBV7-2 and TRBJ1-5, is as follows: GAGVSQSPSNKVTEKGKDVELRCDPISGHTALYWYRQSLGQGLEFLIYFQGNSAPDKSGLPSDRFSAERTGGSVSTLTIQRTQQEDSAVYLCASSLEDGYQPQHFGDGTRLSIL.

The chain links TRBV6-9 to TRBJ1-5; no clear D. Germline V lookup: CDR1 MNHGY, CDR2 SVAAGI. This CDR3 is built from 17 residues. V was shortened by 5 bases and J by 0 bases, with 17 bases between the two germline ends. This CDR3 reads CASSVVQATNSNQPQHF. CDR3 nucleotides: TGTGCCAGCAGTGTAGTTCAGGCTACGAATAGCAATCAGCCCCAGCATTTT.

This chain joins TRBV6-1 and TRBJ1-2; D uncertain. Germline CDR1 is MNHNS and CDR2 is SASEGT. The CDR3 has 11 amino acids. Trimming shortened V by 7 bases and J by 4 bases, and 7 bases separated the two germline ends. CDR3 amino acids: CASNPGYGYTF. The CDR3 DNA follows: TGTGCCAGCAACCCAGGCTATGGCTACACCTTC.

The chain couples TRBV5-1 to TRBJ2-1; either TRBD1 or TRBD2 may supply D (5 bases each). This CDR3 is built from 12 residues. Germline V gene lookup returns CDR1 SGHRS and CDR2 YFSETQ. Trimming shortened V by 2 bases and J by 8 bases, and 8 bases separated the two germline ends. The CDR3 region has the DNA TGCGCCAGCAGCTTCGAGGGGTATGAGCAGTTCTTC. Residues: CASSFEGYEQFF.

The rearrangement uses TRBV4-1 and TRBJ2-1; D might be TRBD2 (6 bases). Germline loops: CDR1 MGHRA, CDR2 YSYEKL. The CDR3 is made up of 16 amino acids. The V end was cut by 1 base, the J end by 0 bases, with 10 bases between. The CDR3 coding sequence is TGCGCCAGCAGCCAAGGTCTAGCGAGCTCCTACAATGAGCAGTTCTTC. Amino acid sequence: CASSQGLASSYNEQFF.